What follows describes a single T cell receptor beta chain. Its antigen is not known. Sequenced by immunoSEQ multiplex PCR; TCRdb stores in-frame clones only, minus some. The sample has under 150,000 clones, around 92% seen once. The entry originates in a study of T cell responses to AZD1222 COVID-19 vaccine. Broader study findings: Donors skewed white British and female; clonal diversity was possibly underestimated.

The material was peripheral blood, obtained 28 days after the second AZD1222 dose. The receptor was derived from an adult who received the AZD1222 COVID-19 vaccine.

In nucleotides, the CDR3 is TGTGCCAGCAGCGTGGGAGGACAGGGCCTTAATCAGCCCCAGCATTTT. It yields the protein CASSVGGQGLNQPQHF. V and J are TRBV5-4 and TRBJ1-5; 8 positions agree with TRBD1. The CDR3 has 16 residues. J gave up 4 bases and V 4 bases, and 10 bases lay outside the gene matches. Germline V gene lookup returns CDR1 SGHNT and CDR2 YYREEE (reference sequence).